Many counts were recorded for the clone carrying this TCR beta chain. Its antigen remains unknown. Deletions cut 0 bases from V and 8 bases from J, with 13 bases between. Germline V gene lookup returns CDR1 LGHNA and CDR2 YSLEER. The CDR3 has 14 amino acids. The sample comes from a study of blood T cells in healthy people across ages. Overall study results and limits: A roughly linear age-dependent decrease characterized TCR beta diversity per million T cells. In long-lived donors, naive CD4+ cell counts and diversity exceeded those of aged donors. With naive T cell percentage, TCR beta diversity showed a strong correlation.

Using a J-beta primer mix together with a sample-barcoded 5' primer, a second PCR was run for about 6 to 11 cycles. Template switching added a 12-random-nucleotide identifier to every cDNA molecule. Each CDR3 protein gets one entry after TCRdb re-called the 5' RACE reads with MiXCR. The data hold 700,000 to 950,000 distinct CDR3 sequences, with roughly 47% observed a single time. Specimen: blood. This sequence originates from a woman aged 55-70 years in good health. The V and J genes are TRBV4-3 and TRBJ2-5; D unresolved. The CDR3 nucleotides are TGCGCCAGCAGCCAAGAATCGAATGGGAACACCCAGTACTTC. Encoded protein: CASSQESNGNTQYF.